The entry below describes one TCR beta chain. This receptor's antigen is unknown. No base quality values were provided; no much bigger clone lies one nucleotide off. The run used an Illumina HiSeq 1500. TCRdb ran its own pipeline on the public reads, namely fastp trimming at Q25 and MiXCR clone calling, and kept in-frame beta chains. Every entry covers one CDR3 protein and lists the most common genes and DNA from its rows. In all, the sample holds about 110,000 distinct CDR3 sequences, and over 9% of those were seen once. 25% to 40% of the sample goes to the ten largest clones. This sample is part of a study of T cell repertoires in cytomegalovirus infection (dated by TCRdb to 2018 to 2020). At the level of the whole study: Donor HLA type was relevant to the analysis, because carriage of CMV infection together with the matching HLA type was indicated by public TCR beta signatures.

The research as a whole found: The ex vivo response was dominated by HLA-C-restricted CMV-specific TCR beta clonotypes, which also provided the single most frequent clonotype in two of eight donors. Carriers of CMV infection plus the relevant HLA type were discriminated by the cumulative frequency of public TCR beta family members in the study cohort and in an independent 352-donor cohort.

Material for sequencing was PBMCs, sequenced either directly or after in vitro stimulation (not recorded which). The receptor was isolated from a human donor in good health (CMV status not recorded). Some clones in this sample may be carry-over from other donors' samples.

The DNA reads TGTGCCATCAGTGAGCGCGGGGATCCGCAGTACTTC. Its protein is CAISERGDPQYF. The V gene is TRBV10-3 and the J gene is TRBJ2-7, with TRBD2 tentatively as D gene (6 bases match). The V end loses 2 bases and the J end loses 9 bases, and a stretch of 11 bases separates them. From cysteine to phenylalanine, the CDR3 is 12 amino acids long. Only CDR3 DNA is held: 36 bases, read in frame from base 1. In the germline V gene, CDR1 corresponds to ENHRY and CDR2 to SYGVKD.